Here is one TCR beta chain with its context. The sample is drawn from a study of cytotoxic CD8 clonotypes in ibrutinib-treated CLL. As for the study in general: Over 10 relapsed/refractory, roughly 15 treatment-naive; about 17 IGHV unmutated.

PBMCs that had been cryopreserved were the source of about 2 micrograms of genomic DNA for TCR beta libraries. Repertoires were generated with immunoSEQ multiplex PCR, while TCRdb's copy carries only in-frame clones and drops some. Of about 30,000 clones listed, 57% are singletons. From germline, CDR1 is SGDLS and CDR2 YYNGEE. The CDR3 has 16 amino acids. J gave up 4 bases and V 5 bases, and 13 bases lay outside the gene matches. The sequence was collected from a human donor with chronic lymphocytic leukemia. This chain uses TRBV9 with TRBJ1-2, with 8 bases aligning to TRBD1. The starting material was PBMCs, obtained before ibrutinib treatment. CDR3 region: CASRAATGTGGYGYTF. The CDR3 region has the DNA TGTGCCAGCAGAGCAGCAACCGGGACAGGAGGCTATGGCTACACCTTC.